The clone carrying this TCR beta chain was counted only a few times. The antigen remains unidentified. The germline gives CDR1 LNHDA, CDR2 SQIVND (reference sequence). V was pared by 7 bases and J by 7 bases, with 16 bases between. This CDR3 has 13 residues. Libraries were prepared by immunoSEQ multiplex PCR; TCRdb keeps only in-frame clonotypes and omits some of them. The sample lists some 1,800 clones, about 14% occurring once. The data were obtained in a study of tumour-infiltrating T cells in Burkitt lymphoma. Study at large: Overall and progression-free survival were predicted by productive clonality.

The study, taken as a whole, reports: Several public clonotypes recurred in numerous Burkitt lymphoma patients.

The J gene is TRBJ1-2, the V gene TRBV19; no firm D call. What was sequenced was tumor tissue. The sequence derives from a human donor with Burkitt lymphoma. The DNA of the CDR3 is TGTGCCAGTAAGCTAGACGGGCAAAGTGGCTACACCTTC. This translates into CASKLDGQSGYTF.